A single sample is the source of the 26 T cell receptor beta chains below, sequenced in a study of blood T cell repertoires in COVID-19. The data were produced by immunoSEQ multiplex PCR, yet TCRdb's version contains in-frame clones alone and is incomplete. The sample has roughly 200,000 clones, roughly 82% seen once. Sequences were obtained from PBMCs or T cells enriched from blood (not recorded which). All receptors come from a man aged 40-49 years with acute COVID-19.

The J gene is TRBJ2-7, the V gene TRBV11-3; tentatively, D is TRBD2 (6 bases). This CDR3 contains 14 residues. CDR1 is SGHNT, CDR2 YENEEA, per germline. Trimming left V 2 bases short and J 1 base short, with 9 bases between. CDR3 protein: CASSLTRESYEQYF. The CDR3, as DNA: TGTGCCAGCAGCTTAACCCGGGAGTCCTACGAGCAGTACTTC.

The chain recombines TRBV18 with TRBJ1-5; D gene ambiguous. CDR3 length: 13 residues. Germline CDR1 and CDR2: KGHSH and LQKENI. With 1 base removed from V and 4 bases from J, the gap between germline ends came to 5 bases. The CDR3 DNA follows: TGTGCCAGCTCACCACAAGCGAATCAGCCCCAGCATTTT. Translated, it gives CASSPQANQPQHF.

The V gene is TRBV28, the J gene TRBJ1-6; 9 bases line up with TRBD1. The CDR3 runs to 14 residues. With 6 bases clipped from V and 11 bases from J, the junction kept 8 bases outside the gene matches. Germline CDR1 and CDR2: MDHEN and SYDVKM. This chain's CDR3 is CASRQGQGRAPLHF. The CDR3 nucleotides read TGTGCCAGCAGGCAAGGACAGGGGAGAGCACCCCTCCACTTT.

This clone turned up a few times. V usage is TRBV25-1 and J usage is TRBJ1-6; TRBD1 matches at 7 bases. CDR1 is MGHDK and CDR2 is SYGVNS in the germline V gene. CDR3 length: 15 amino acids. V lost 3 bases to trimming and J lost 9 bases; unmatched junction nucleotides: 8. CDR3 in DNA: TGTGCCAGCAGTGATTTCGAGACAGGGATTTCACCCCTCCACTTT. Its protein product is CASSDFETGISPLHF.

The CDR3 reads CASSAPDRGGAAFF. The CDR3 bases are TGTGCCAGTAGTGCCCCAGACAGGGGAGGAGCAGCTTTCTTT. V and J are TRBV19 and TRBJ1-1; 8 nucleotides match TRBD1. The CDR3 is made up of 14 amino acids. The germline CDR1 and CDR2 sequences are LNHDA and SQIVND (reference sequence). Trimming removed 5 bases from V and 10 bases from J; junction bases left unmatched: 12.

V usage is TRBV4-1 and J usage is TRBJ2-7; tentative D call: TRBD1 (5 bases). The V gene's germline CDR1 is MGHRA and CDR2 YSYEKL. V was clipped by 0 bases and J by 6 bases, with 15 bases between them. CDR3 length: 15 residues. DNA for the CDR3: TGCGCCAGCAGCCAAGAAAGGGCAGGGAAGGGCGAGCAGTACTTC. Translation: CASSQERAGKGEQYF.

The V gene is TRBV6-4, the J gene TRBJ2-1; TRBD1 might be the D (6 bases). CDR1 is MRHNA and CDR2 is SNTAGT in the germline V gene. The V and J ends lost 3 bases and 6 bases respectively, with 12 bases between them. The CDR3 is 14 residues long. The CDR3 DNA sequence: TGTGCCAGCAGTGATAAAGGGGGAGCCAATGAGCAGTTCTTC. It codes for CASSDKGGANEQFF.

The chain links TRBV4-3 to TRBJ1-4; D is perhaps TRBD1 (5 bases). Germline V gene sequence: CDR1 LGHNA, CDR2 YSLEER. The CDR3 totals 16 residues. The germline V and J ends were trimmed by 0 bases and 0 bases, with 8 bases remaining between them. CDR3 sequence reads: CASSQDQGATNEKLFF. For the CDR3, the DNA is TGCGCCAGCAGCCAAGATCAGGGTGCAACTAATGAAAAACTGTTTTTT.

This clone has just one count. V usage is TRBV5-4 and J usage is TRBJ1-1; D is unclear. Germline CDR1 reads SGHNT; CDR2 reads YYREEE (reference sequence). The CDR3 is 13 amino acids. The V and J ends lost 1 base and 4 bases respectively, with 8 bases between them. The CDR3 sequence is CASSLWQRTEAFF. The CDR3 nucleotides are TGTGCCAGCAGCTTGTGGCAGCGCACTGAAGCTTTCTTT.

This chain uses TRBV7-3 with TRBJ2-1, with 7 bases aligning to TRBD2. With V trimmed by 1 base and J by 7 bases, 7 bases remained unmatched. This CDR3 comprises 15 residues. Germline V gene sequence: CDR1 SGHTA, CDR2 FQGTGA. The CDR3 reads CASSLMAGAINEQFF. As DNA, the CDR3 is TGTGCCAGCAGCTTAATGGCGGGAGCGATTAATGAGCAGTTCTTC.

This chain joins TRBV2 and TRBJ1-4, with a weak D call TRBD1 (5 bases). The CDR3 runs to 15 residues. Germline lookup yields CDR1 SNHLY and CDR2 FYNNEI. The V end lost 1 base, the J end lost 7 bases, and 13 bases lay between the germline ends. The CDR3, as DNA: TGTGCCAGCAGTGAAGTAGTGAGGGGAGGTGAAAAACTGTTTTTT. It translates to CASSEVVRGGEKLFF. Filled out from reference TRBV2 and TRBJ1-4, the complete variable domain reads EPEVTQTPSHQVTQMGQEVILRCVPISNHLYFYWYRQILGQKVEFLVSFYNNEISEKSEIFDDQFSVERPDGSNFTLKIRSTKLEDSAMYFCASSEVVRGGEKLFFGSGTQLSVL.

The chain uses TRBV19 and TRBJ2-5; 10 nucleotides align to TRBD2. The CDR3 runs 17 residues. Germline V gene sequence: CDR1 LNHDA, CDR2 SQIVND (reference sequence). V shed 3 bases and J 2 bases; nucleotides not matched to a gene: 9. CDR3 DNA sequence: TGTGCCAGTAGTATCGGTTCACTAGCGGGGCTACAAGAGACCCAGTACTTC. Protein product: CASSIGSLAGLQETQYF.

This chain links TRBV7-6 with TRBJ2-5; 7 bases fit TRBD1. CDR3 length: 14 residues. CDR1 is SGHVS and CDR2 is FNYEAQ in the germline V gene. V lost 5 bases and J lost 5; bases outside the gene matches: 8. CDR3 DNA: TGTGCCAGCAGCCCAGAGACAGGGCAGGAGACCCAGTACTTC. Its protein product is CASSPETGQETQYF.

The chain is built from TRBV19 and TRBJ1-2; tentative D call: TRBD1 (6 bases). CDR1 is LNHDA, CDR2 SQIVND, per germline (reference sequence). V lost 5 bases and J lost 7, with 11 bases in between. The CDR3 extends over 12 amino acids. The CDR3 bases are TGTGCCAGTAGTTTGGGGGCATCTGGCTACACCTTC. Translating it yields CASSLGASGYTF.

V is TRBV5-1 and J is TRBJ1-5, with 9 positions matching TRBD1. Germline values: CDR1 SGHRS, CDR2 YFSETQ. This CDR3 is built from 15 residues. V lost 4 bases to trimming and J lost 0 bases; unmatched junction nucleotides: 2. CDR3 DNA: TGCGCCAGCAGCAGGACAGGGGATAGCAATCAGCCCCAGCATTTT. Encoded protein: CASSRTGDSNQPQHF. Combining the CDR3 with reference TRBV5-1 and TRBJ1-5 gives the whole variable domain KAGVTQTPRYLIKTRGQQVTLSCSPISGHRSVSWYQQTPGQGLQFLFEYFSETQRNKGNFPGRFSGRQFSNSRSEMNVSTLELGDSALYLCASSRTGDSNQPQHFGDGTRLSIL.

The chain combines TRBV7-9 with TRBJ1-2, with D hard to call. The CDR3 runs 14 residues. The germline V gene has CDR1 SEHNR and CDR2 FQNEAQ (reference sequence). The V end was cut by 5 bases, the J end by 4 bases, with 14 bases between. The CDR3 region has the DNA TGTGCCAGCAGCACGACCGCGGTAGGCTATGGCTACACCTTC. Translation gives CASSTTAVGYGYTF.

Here the CDR3 reads CASSLGTGDNEKLFF. DNA of the CDR3: TGTGCCAGCAGCCTGGGGACAGGGGATAATGAAAAACTGTTTTTT. J is TRBJ1-4 and V is TRBV7-9; TRBD1 agrees at 10 bases. CDR3 size: 15 residues. J gave up 4 bases and V 5 bases, and 4 bases lay outside the gene matches. CDR1 is SEHNR, CDR2 FQNEAQ, per germline (reference sequence).

The CDR3 coding sequence is TGTGCCAGCAGCAACCTAGCGCTCCCAGACACCGGGGAGCTGTTTTTT. Translation: CASSNLALPDTGELFF. This chain uses TRBV5-6 with TRBJ2-2; tentatively, D is TRBD2 (6 bases). V lost 4 bases, J lost 3 bases, and 16 bases lay in between. CDR3 length: 16 amino acids. The germline CDR1 and CDR2 sequences are SGHDT and YYEEEE. Full variable domain (missing parts from reference TRBV5-6 and TRBJ2-2): DAGVTQSPTHLIKTRGQQVTLRCSPKSGHDTVSWYQQALGQGPQFIFQYYEEEERQRGNFPDRFSGHQFPNYSSELNVNALLLGDSALYLCASSNLALPDTGELFFGEGSRLTVL.

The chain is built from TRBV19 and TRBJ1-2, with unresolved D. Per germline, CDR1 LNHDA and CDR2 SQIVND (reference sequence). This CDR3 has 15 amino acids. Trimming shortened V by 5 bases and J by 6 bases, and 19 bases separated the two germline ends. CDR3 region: CASSGGEMTVDGYTF. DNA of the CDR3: TGTGCCAGTAGTGGTGGGGAGATGACGGTTGATGGCTACACCTTC.

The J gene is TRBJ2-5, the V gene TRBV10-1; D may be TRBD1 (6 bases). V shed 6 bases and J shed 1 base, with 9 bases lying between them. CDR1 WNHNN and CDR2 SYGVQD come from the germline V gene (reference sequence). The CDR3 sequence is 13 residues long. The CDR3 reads CASSRTVQETQYF. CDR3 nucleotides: TGCGCCAGCAGCCGGACAGTCCAAGAGACCCAGTACTTC.

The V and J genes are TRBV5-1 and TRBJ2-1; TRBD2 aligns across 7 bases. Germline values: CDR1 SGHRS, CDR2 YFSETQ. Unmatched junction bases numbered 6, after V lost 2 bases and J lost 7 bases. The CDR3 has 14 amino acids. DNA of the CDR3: TGCGCCAGCAGCTTCTCGACTAGCCTGAATGAGCAGTTCTTC. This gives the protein CASSFSTSLNEQFF.

Written as DNA, the CDR3 is TGCGCCAGCAGCCAAGAAGGCGGGAGCTCCTACGAGCAGTACTTC. Its translation: CASSQEGGSSYEQYF. The chain uses TRBV4-1 and TRBJ2-7, with 7 bases that match TRBD2. This CDR3 comprises 15 residues. V lost 0 bases to trimming and J lost 0 bases; unmatched junction nucleotides: 2. The germline gives CDR1 MGHRA, CDR2 YSYEKL.

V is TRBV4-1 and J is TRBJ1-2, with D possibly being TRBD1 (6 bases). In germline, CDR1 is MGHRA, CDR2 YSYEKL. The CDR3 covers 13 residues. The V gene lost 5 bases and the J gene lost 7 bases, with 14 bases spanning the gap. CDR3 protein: CASSATGRTGYTF. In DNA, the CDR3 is TGCGCCAGCAGCGCTACAGGGCGTACTGGCTACACCTTC.

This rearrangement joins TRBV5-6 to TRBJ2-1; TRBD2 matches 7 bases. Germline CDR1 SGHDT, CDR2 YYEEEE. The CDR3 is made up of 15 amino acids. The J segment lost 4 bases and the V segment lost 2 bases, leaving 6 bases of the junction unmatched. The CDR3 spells CASSFRGLWYNEQFF. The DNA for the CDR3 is TGTGCCAGCAGCTTTAGGGGACTATGGTACAATGAGCAGTTCTTC.

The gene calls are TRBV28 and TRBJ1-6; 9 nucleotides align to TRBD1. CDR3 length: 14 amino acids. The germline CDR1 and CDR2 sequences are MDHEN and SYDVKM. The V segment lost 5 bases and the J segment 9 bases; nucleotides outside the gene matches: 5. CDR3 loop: CASSPGQGFSPLHF. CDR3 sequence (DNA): TGTGCCAGCAGTCCGGGACAGGGTTTTTCACCCCTCCACTTT.

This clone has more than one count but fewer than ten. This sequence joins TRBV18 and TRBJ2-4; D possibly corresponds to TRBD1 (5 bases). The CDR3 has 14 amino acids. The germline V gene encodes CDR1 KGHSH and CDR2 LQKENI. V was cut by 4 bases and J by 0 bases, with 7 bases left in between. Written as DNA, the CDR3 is TGTGCCAGCTCACTCAGGGAAGCCAAAAACATTCAGTACTTC. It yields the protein CASSLREAKNIQYF.